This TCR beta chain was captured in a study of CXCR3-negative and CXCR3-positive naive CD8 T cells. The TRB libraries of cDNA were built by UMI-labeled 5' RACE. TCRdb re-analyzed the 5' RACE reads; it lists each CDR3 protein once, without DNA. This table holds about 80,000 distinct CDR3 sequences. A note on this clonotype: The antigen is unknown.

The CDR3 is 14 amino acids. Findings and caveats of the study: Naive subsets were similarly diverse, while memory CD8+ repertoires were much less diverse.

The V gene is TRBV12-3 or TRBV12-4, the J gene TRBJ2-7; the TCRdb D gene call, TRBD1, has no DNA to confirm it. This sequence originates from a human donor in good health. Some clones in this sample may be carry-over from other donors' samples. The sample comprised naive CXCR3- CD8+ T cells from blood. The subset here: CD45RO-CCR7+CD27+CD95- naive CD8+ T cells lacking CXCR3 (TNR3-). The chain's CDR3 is CASSLRGGEYEQYF.